These 7 T cell receptor beta chains were all obtained from the same sample, sequenced in a study of response to subunit inactivated influenza vaccine. From the RT-PCR reads, TCRdb called clonotypes with MiXCR, one entry per CDR3 protein. The table has under 750,000 distinct CDR3 sequences, roughly 12% seen once. This material consisted of PBMCs from blood, taken on the day of vaccination. The receptors were sampled from a man aged 45-65 years who received an inactivated influenza vaccine.

This clonotype came up a few times. V and J are TRBV20-1 and TRBJ1-1; D gene unclear. V was shortened by 1 base and J by 0 bases, with 12 bases between the two germline ends. The germline V gene encodes CDR1 DFQATT and CDR2 SNEGSKA (reference sequence). The CDR3 covers 15 residues. Written as DNA, the CDR3 is TGCAGTGCTAGAGTATTCGCGGTGATGAACACTGAAGCTTTCTTT. Amino acids: CSARVFAVMNTEAFF.

The chain couples TRBV7-8 to TRBJ1-2; possible D gene TRBD1, 5 bases. CDR3 length: 16 residues. V shed 0 bases and J shed 2 bases, with 13 bases lying between them. CDR1 and CDR2 (germline): SGHVS, FQNEAQ. CDR3 sequence (DNA): TGTGCCAGCAGCTTAGCCCGGGCAGGGCTCAACTATGGCTACACCTTC. Translation gives CASSLARAGLNYGYTF.

This clonotype has more than one count but fewer than ten. V is TRBV7-2 and J is TRBJ2-1; 8 nucleotides agree with TRBD2. Germline values: CDR1 SGHTA, CDR2 FQGNSA. This CDR3 has 17 amino acids. V lost 1 base, J lost 0 bases, and 5 bases stayed unmatched. The CDR3 region is CASSLVGGASSYNEQFF. The CDR3 bases are TGTGCCAGCAGCTTAGTCGGGGGGGCGAGCTCCTACAATGAGCAGTTCTTC.

In its sample, this clonotype was seen a few times. Being one base from a much bigger clone, this may be a read error. CDR3 region: CASSSGSEAFF. The CDR3 DNA is TGTGCCAGCAGCTCCGGGTCTGAAGCTTTCTTT. The chain carries TRBV7-2 and TRBJ1-1, with no clear D. Per germline, CDR1 SGHTA and CDR2 FQGNSA. The CDR3 is made up of 11 amino acids. Between the trimmed V and J ends, which lost 4 bases and 6 bases, there was a span of 6 bases.

CDR3: CASSQEALGEQFF. In DNA, the CDR3 is TGTGCCAGCAGCCAAGAGGCCCTTGGTGAGCAGTTCTTC. This chain connects TRBV4-2 to TRBJ2-1; D not resolved. Germline V gene sequence: CDR1 LGHNA, CDR2 YNFKEQ. The V end was cut by 0 bases, the J end by 9 bases, with 9 bases between. The CDR3 runs to 13 residues.

This clonotype was detected a few times. V is TRBV20-1 and J is TRBJ2-7, with 12 bases matching TRBD1. The CDR3 runs to 16 residues. The V and J ends lost 0 bases and 1 base, in that order; junction bases with no gene match: 4. Germline CDR1 is DFQATT and CDR2 is SNEGSKA (reference sequence). CDR3 nucleotide sequence: TGCAGTGCTAGAGACTCGGGACAGGGGGCTTCCTACGAGCAGTACTTC. This encodes CSARDSGQGASYEQYF.

The chain combines TRBV18 with TRBJ2-2; no definite D call. The germline gives CDR1 KGHSH, CDR2 LQKENI. This CDR3 is built from 13 residues. V lost 7 bases and J lost 0, with 6 bases in between. CDR3 residues: CASLNSNTGELFF. CDR3 DNA sequence: TGTGCCAGCTTAAACTCGAACACCGGGGAGCTGTTTTTT.